This TCR beta chain derives from a study of CD8+CD57+ T cells in acquired aplastic anemia (dated by TCRdb to between 2017 and 2018). Context from the whole study: DNA extracted from sorted CD4+ and CD8+ cells had a mean of around 3 ug, with a range of about 0.18 to 27.4 ug. CD8+CD57+ expansion was defined as a frequency above the mean frequency observed in healthy subjects. The investigation overall reported the following: Roughly 30 CD8+ CDR3 sequences were shared between patients and controls but appeared highly expressed in patients and within their immunodominant clones. CD8+ Simpson's diversity did not differ significantly between patients and healthy controls (P=0.060).

Turning to this clonotype: Its specific antigen is unknown. Base qualities are not provided; no much larger clone lies one nucleotide away.

Profiling of TCR beta VDJ combinations and CDR3 sequences used genomic DNA as the template. An Illumina HiSeq 2000 was used for TCR repertoire sequencing. From the authors' description of their analysis: Repertoires were assessed using TRBV/TRBJ rearrangement plots, CDR3 size and DJ length profiles, and Simpson's diversity index. The most abundant DNA sequence in the deep sequencing data was defined as the immunodominant clone. CDR3 amino acid sequences were screened for sharing across subjects and were compared with published repertoires and the VDJdb database. TCRdb applied fastp at Q25 and MiXCR to the public reads, then kept only in-frame beta chains. A single entry per CDR3 protein holds the most common genes and DNA from its merged rows. The V and J calls and clone size come from TCRdb's table, not from the authors' own analysis. A total of about 180,000 distinct CDR3 sequences appear in this sample, nearly 50% of them only once. The top ten hold over 10% of the sample.

Reading the germline V gene gives CDR1 SGHRS and CDR2 YFSETQ. Inclusive of the bounding cysteine and phenylalanine, the CDR3 is 16 residues long. This entry keeps only the CDR3 DNA: 48 bases, framed from base 1. Here V drops 0 bases and J drops 4 bases, and the junction holds 5 bases not matched to any gene. Flow cytometry had shown CD8+CD57+ cell expansion in the patients selected for sequencing. Every patient had severe acquired aplastic anemia, diagnosed using the International Study of Aplastic Anemia and Agranulocytosis and Camitta criteria. Patients had received no therapy at the time of blood sampling. In the study, sorted CD4+ and CD8+ blood T cells from patients with severe aplastic anemia and from healthy subjects underwent deep sequencing of TCR repertoires. Patients were enrolled in the USA under clinicaltrials.gov protocols 00001620, 01623167, 00001397, 00071045, 00081523 and 00961064. Ficoll-Paque density gradient centrifugation was used to isolate peripheral blood mononuclear cells. Before DNA was extracted, CD4+ and CD8+ T cells were sorted using either FACS or magnetic beads.

The sequence is built from TRBV5-1 and TRBJ2-1; 9 central nucleotides agree with TRBD2. The sequenced sample consisted of sorted CD4+, CD8+, or CD8+CD57+ T cells (not recorded which) from PBMCs. The source of this sequence is a human donor with aplastic anemia. The DNA reads as follows: TGCGCCAGCAGCTTGGGAGGACTAGCGACTTACAATGAGCAGTTCTTC. Its translation reads: CASSLGGLATYNEQFF.